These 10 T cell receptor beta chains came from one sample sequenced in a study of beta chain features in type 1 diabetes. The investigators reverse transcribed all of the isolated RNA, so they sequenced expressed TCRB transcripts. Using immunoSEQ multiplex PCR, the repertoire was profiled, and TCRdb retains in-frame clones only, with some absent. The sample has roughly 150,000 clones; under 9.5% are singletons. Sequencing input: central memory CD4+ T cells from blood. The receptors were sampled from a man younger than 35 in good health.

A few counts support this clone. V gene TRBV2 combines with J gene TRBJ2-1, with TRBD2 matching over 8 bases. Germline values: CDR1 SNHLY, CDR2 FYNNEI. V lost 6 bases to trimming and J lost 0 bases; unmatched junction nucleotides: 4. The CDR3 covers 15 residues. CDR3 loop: CASRSGTSSYNEQFF. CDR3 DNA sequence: TGTGCCAGCAGATCCGGGACTAGCTCCTACAATGAGCAGTTCTTC.

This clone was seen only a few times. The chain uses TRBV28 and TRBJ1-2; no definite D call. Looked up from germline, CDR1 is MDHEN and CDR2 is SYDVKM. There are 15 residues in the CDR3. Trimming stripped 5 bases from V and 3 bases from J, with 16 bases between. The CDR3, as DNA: TGTGCCAGCAGTCGCCCGGCGGTGTTAGACTATGGCTACACCTTC. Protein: CASSRPAVLDYGYTF.

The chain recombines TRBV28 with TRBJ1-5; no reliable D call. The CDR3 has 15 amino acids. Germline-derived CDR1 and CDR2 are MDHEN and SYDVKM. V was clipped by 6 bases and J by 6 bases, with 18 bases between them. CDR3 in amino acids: CASSPPGGGFQPQHF. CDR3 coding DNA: TGTGCCAGCAGCCCTCCGGGAGGAGGGTTTCAGCCCCAGCATTTT.

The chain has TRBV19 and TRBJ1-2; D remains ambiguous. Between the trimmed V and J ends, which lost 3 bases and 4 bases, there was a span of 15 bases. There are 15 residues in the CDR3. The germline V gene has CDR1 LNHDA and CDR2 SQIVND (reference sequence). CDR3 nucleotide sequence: TGTGCCAGTAGTATCCAGTGGCCAGGTGGCTATGGCTACACCTTC. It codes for CASSIQWPGGYGYTF.

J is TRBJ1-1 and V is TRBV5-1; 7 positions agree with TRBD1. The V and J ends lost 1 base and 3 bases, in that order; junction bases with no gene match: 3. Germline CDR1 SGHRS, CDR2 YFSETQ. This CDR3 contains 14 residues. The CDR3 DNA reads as TGCGCCAGCAGCTTGTCAGGGGGAGACACTGAAGCTTTCTTT. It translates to CASSLSGGDTEAFF.

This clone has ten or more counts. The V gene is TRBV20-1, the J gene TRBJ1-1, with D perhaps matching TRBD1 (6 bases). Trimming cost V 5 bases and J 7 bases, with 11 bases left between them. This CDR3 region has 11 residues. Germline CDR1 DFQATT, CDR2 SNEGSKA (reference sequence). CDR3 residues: CSAGGGLEAFF. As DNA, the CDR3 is TGCAGTGCTGGGGGGGGGCTTGAAGCTTTCTTT.

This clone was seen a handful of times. The CDR3 DNA reads as TGTGCCAGCAGTGGGGACACCACCAGTGGCCCTGGGCACGAGCAGTACTTC. The encoded protein is CASSGDTTSGPGHEQYF. The rearrangement uses TRBV6-1 and TRBJ2-7; D may be TRBD1 (6 bases). Germline loops: CDR1 MNHNS, CDR2 SASEGT. CDR3 length: 17 residues. Trimming removed 4 bases from V and 5 bases from J, with 24 bases in between.

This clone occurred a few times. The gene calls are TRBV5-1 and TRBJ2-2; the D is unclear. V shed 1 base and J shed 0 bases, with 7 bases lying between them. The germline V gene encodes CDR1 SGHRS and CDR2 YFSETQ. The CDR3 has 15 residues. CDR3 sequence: CASSLTATNTGELFF. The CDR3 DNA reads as TGCGCCAGCAGCTTGACAGCTACGAACACCGGGGAGCTGTTTTTT. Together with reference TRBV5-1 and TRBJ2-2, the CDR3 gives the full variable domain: KAGVTQTPRYLIKTRGQQVTLSCSPISGHRSVSWYQQTPGQGLQFLFEYFSETQRNKGNFPGRFSGRQFSNSRSEMNVSTLELGDSALYLCASSLTATNTGELFFGEGSRLTVL.

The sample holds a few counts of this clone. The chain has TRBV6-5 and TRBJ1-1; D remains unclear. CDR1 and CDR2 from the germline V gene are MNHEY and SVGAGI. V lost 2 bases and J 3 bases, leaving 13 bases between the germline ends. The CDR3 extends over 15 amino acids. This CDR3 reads CASSYQPRGYTEAFF. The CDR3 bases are TGTGCCAGCAGTTACCAGCCCCGGGGATACACTGAAGCTTTCTTT.

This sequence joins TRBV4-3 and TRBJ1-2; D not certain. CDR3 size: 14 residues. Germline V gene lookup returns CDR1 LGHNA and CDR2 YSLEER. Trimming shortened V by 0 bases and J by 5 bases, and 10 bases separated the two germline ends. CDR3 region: CASSQELQRYGYTF. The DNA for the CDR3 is TGCGCCAGCAGCCAAGAACTGCAGCGTTATGGCTACACCTTC.